The next 21 T cell receptor beta chains were all read from a single sample in a study of CD8 T cells in ankylosing spondylitis. TCRdb re-called the 5' RACE reads with MiXCR, one entry per CDR3 protein. The sample shows fewer than 250,000 distinct CDR3 sequences, 8% to 11% of them seen only once. The sample consisted of blood, either unsorted or a sorted T cell fraction (not recorded which). Every receptor here comes from a male donor with ankylosing spondylitis or in good health (not recorded which).

A few counts support this clonotype. This chain connects TRBV27 to TRBJ2-2; TRBD1 matches 7 bases. The CDR3 has 16 residues. Germline CDR1 is MNHEY and CDR2 is SMNVEV (reference sequence). With V trimmed by 5 bases and J by 4 bases, 10 bases remained unmatched. CDR3 sequence: CASSPGNRGRTGELFF. CDR3 bases: TGTGCCAGCAGTCCGGGAAACAGGGGACGCACCGGGGAGCTGTTTTTT.

This clonotype was seen repeatedly, ten times or more. The V call is TRBV9, the J call TRBJ2-2; D is unclear. The CDR3 contains 15 residues. The germline CDR1 and CDR2 sequences are SGDLS and YYNGEE. V was cut by 4 bases and J by 0 bases, with 10 bases left in between. The CDR3 loop is CASSPVWSNTGELFF. The CDR3 DNA is TGTGCCAGCAGCCCGGTGTGGTCGAACACCGGGGAGCTGTTTTTT.

About this clonotype: A much larger clone lies one base from this, so it may be a read error. Without the conserved terminal phenylalanine or tryptophan, this CDR3 likely stems from a read error. This chain uses TRBV9 with TRBJ2-3, with no clear D. V was trimmed by 4 bases and J by 5 bases, leaving 14 bases between them. The CDR3 is 14 residues long. CDR1 SGDLS and CDR2 YYNGEE come from the germline V gene. This chain's CDR3 is CASSPLMGQDTQYY. For the CDR3, the DNA is TGTGCCAGCAGCCCCCTTATGGGCCAAGATACGCAGTATTAT.

This clonotype has ten or more counts. CDR3 nucleotides: TGTGCCAGCAGCGCCTCCCAAAACTCCTACAATGAGCAGTTCTTC. The encoded protein is CASSASQNSYNEQFF. The chain employs TRBV7-3 and TRBJ2-1; D gene unclear. CDR1 and CDR2 from the germline V gene are SGHTA and FQGTGA. V was shortened by 5 bases and J by 0 bases, with 11 bases between the two germline ends. This CDR3 region has 15 residues.

This clonotype was seen a handful of times. The gene calls are TRBV6-1 and TRBJ1-5; TRBD1 matches 12 bases. The V gene's germline CDR1 is MNHNS and CDR2 SASEGT. There are 17 residues in the CDR3. V trimming: 6 bases; J trimming: 3 bases; junction bases outside the gene matches: 9. This CDR3 is CASSSYGTGGFNQPQHF. CDR3 nucleotide sequence: TGTGCCAGCAGCTCATACGGGACAGGGGGCTTCAATCAGCCCCAGCATTTT.

A few counts support this clonotype. The CDR3 region has the DNA TGTGCCAGCAGCTTAGAGACCTCCCGGGCCCAGTACTTC. This gives the protein CASSLETSRAQYF. The V call is TRBV7-9, the J call TRBJ2-5; D is undetermined. Per the germline V gene, CDR1 is SEHNR and CDR2 is FQNEAQ (reference sequence). The CDR3 contains 13 residues. The germline V and J ends were trimmed by 1 base and 9 bases, with 12 bases remaining between them. Variable domain in full (rest from reference TRBV7-9 and TRBJ2-5): DTGVSQNPRHKITKRGQNVTFRCDPISEHNRLYWYRQTLGQGPEFLTYFQNEAQLEKSRLLSDRFSAERPKGSFSTLEIQRTEQGDSAMYLCASSLETSRAQYFGPGTRLLVL.

The sample holds many counts of this clonotype. The chain links TRBV20-1 to TRBJ2-2; D unresolved. This CDR3 is 17 amino acids long. Trimming pared 3 bases from V and 6 bases from J, leaving 23 bases between. Germline V gene sequence: CDR1 DFQATT, CDR2 SNEGSKA (reference sequence). The CDR3: CSARKSGRIKSAGELFF. The CDR3 DNA reads TGCAGTGCTAGGAAGTCAGGCCGAATTAAGAGCGCCGGGGAGCTGTTTTTT.

This clonotype was picked up many times. The V call is TRBV20-1, the J call TRBJ1-4; tentatively, D is TRBD1 (5 bases). V was pared by 3 bases and J by 7 bases, with 15 bases between. There are 14 residues in the CDR3. Germline assignment: CDR1 DFQATT and CDR2 SNEGSKA (reference sequence). The CDR3 nucleotides are TGCAGTGCTAGCGTCTACGGCAGGGCTGAAAAACTGTTTTTT. Translating it yields CSASVYGRAEKLFF.

This clonotype appeared many times. The chain combines TRBV7-2 with TRBJ1-5; the D is unclear. Per germline, CDR1 SGHTA and CDR2 FQGNSA. CDR3 length: 14 residues. With 2 bases removed from V and 5 bases from J, the gap between germline ends came to 10 bases. The CDR3 protein is CASSLRTKDQPQHF. The CDR3 DNA reads as TGTGCCAGCAGCTTAAGAACTAAGGATCAGCCCCAGCATTTT.

V gene TRBV28 combines with J gene TRBJ1-2; D is unresolved. Trimming removed 3 bases at V and 7 bases at J, with 12 bases between. The CDR3 is 13 amino acids. In germline, CDR1 is MDHEN, CDR2 SYDVKM. The CDR3 nucleotides read TGTGCCAGCAGTTTTGGGGAAGTGGCTGGCTACACCTTC. The encoded protein is CASSFGEVAGYTF.

This clonotype was recorded at least ten times. The rearrangement uses TRBV20-1 and TRBJ2-5, with 11 nucleotides matching TRBD2. The CDR3 totals 15 residues. V lost 3 bases and J lost 9; bases outside the gene matches: 12. The germline CDR1 and CDR2 sequences are DFQATT and SNEGSKA (reference sequence). CDR3 residues: CSASKVLAGAGAQYF. The CDR3 nucleotides are TGCAGTGCTAGTAAAGTACTAGCGGGAGCAGGGGCCCAGTACTTC.

This clonotype was picked up many times. This chain uses TRBV5-1 with TRBJ2-4; 7 positions match TRBD1. The CDR3 length is 14 residues. The junction had 5 bases not matched to a gene; V was cut back by 4 bases and J by 4 bases. The germline CDR1 and CDR2 sequences are SGHRS and YFSETQ. In DNA form, the CDR3 reads TGCGCCAGCAGCCCCGGGACAGAAAAAAACATTCAGTACTTC. Amino acids: CASSPGTEKNIQYF.

This clonotype was detected many times. V gene TRBV20-1 combines with J gene TRBJ1-2, with 7 nucleotides matching TRBD1. Germline CDR1 and CDR2: DFQATT and SNEGSKA (reference sequence). This CDR3 has 15 residues. V shed 0 bases, J shed 5 bases, and the junction held 9 bases outside the gene matches. CDR3 bases: TGCAGTGCTAGAGACAGGGGGACTGGGCCTTATGGCTACACCTTC. Its protein product is CSARDRGTGPYGYTF.

This chain links TRBV12-3 or TRBV12-4 with TRBJ2-1; 8 nucleotides agree with TRBD1. There are 13 residues in the CDR3. The junction had 5 bases not matched to a gene; V was cut back by 5 bases and J by 8 bases. The CDR3 region is CASSRTGIDEQFF. Written as DNA, the CDR3 is TGTGCCAGCAGTAGGACAGGGATCGATGAGCAGTTCTTC.

This clonotype was picked up many times. V and J are TRBV6-2 or TRBV6-3 and TRBJ2-7; D not resolved. The CDR3 is made up of 15 amino acids. The V and J ends lost 4 bases and 7 bases respectively, with 20 bases between them. The germline V gene has CDR1 MNHEY and CDR2 SVGEGT. CDR3 sequence reads: CASSSSLDNHGEQYF. The CDR3 nucleotides read TGTGCCAGCAGTTCCTCCCTCGACAACCACGGGGAGCAGTACTTC.

This clonotype came up many times. The chain has TRBV29-1 and TRBJ2-6; D is perhaps TRBD2 (6 bases). CDR3 length: 13 residues. Germline V lookup: CDR1 SQVTM, CDR2 ANQGSEA. Trimming took 6 bases from V and 3 from J, leaving 9 bases between them. CDR3 residues: CSVGGVGANVLTF. CDR3 DNA sequence: TGCAGCGTAGGAGGGGTTGGGGCCAACGTCCTGACTTTC.

This chain uses TRBV18 with TRBJ2-3; 11 bases match TRBD2. Trimming cost V 4 bases and J 4 bases; bases outside gene matches: 4. The germline V gene has CDR1 KGHSH and CDR2 LQKENI. This CDR3 is built from 15 residues. CDR3 sequence (DNA): TGTGCCAGCTCACTCCCTAGCGGGGGGCCAGATACGCAGTATTTT. It encodes CASSLPSGGPDTQYF.

Many counts were recorded for this clonotype. V and J are TRBV7-3 and TRBJ2-2; the match to TRBD2 covers 9 bases. This CDR3 spans 16 amino acids. Looked up from germline, CDR1 is SGHTA and CDR2 is FQGTGA. V dropped 0 bases and J dropped 7; count of bases not matched to a gene: 6. The CDR3 bases are TGTGCCAGCAGCTTAACTAGCGGGGGAACGAACGGGGAGCTGTTTTTT. Protein sequence: CASSLTSGGTNGELFF.

This clonotype came up many times. The chain uses TRBV7-2 and TRBJ2-3; D is unclear. The CDR3 sequence is 15 residues long. V lost 1 base and J lost 4, with 12 bases in between. CDR1 SGHTA and CDR2 FQGNSA come from the germline V gene. The CDR3 loop is CASSLVYWASDTQYF. The CDR3, as DNA: TGTGCCAGCAGCTTAGTGTATTGGGCTTCAGATACGCAGTATTTT.

This clonotype was detected ten times or more. The chain combines TRBV9 with TRBJ1-1, with D perhaps TRBD1 (6 bases). Germline V gene lookup returns CDR1 SGDLS and CDR2 YYNGEE. This CDR3 has 13 amino acids. V gave up 3 bases and J gave up 8 bases, with 14 bases separating them. CDR3 protein: CASSASDRSEAFF. The CDR3 DNA is TGTGCCAGCAGCGCGTCAGACAGGTCCGAAGCTTTCTTT.

The chain links TRBV19 to TRBJ1-5; the D is unclear. CDR3 length: 14 amino acids. The V gene lost 7 bases and the J gene lost 0 bases, with 10 bases spanning the gap. The germline CDR1 and CDR2 sequences are LNHDA and SQIVND (reference sequence). In DNA, the CDR3 is TGTGCCAGTAATGGAGTCAATAGCAATCAGCCCCAGCATTTT. The encoded protein is CASNGVNSNQPQHF.